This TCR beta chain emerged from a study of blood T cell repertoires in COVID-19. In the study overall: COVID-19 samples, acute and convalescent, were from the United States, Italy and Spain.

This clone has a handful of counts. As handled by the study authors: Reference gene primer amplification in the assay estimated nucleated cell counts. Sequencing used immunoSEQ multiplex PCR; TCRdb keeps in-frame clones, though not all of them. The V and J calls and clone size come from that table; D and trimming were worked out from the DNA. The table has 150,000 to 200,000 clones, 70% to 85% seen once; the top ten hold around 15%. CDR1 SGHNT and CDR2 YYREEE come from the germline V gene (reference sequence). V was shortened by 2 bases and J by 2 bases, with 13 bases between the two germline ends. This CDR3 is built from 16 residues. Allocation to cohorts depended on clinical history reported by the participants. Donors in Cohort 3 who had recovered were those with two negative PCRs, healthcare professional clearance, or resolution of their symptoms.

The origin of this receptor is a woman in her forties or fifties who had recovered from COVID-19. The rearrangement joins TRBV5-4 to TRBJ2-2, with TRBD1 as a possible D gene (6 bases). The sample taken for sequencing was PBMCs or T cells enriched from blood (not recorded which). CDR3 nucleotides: TGTGCCAGCAGCTTACTTCAACAGGGAAACACCGGGGAGCTGTTTTTT. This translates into CASSLLQQGNTGELFF.